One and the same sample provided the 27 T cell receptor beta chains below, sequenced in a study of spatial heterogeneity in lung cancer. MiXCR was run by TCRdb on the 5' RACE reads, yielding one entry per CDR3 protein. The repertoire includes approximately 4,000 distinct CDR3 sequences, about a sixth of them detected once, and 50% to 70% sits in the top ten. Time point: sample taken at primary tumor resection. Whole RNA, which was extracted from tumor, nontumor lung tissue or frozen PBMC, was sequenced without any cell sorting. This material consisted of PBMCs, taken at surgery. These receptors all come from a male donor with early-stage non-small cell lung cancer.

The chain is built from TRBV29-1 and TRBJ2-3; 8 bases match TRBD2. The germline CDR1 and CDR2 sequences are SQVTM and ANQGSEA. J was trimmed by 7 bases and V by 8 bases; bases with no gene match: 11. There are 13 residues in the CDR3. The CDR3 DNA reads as TGCAGCCTAACTAGCGGCGTTAAAAATACGCAGTATTTT. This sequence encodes CSLTSGVKNTQYF.

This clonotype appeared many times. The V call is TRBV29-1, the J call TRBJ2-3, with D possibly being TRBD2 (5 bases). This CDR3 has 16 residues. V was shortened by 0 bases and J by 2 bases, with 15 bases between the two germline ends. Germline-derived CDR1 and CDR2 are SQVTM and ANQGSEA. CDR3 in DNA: TGCAGCGTTGAAGAAGGGCAGCGGTTCGACACAGATACGCAGTATTTT. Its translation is CSVEEGQRFDTDTQYF.

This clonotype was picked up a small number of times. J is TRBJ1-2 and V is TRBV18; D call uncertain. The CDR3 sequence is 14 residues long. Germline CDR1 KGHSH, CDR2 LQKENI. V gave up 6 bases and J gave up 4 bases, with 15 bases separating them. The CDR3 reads CASSPAGAAYGYTF. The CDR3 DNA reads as TGTGCCAGCTCCCCAGCGGGAGCTGCCTATGGCTACACCTTC.

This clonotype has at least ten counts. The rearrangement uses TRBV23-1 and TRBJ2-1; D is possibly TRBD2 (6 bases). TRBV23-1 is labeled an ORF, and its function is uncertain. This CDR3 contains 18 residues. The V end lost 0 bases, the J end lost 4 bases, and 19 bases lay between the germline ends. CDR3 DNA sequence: TGCGCCAGCAGTCAATCTCCAGGACTACCCGGAGGTTACAATGAGCAGTTCTTC. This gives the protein CASSQSPGLPGGYNEQFF.

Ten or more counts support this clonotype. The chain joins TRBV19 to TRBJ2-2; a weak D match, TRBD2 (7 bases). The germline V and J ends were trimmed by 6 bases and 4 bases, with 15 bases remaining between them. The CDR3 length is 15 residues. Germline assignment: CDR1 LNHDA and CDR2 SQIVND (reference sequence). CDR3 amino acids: CASSPPGGRTGELFF. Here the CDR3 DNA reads TGTGCCAGTAGCCCGCCGGGGGGCCGCACCGGGGAGCTGTTTTTT.

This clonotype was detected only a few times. CDR3 bases: TGTGCCAGCAGCTCGACGGCGCACGAGCAGTACTTC. This sequence encodes CASSSTAHEQYF. The chain employs TRBV5-6 and TRBJ2-7; the D is unclear. Germline V CDR1 and CDR2: SGHDT, YYEEEE. V lost 3 bases and J 5 bases, leaving 9 bases between the germline ends. This CDR3 is 12 amino acids long.

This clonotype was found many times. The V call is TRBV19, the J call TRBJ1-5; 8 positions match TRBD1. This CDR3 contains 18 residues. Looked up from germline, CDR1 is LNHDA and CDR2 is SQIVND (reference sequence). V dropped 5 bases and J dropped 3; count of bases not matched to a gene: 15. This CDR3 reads CASSPWTGRASDNQPQHF. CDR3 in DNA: TGTGCCAGTAGTCCCTGGACAGGGAGGGCCTCGGACAATCAGCCCCAGCATTTT.

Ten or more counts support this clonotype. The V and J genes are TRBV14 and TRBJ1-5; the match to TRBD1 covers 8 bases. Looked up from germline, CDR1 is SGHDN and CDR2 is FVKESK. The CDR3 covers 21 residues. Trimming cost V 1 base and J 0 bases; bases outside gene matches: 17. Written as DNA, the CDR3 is TGTGCCAGCAGCCAAGCCGGGTTGAGGGGGACAGGAGGATATAGCAATCAGCCCCAGCATTTT. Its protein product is CASSQAGLRGTGGYSNQPQHF.

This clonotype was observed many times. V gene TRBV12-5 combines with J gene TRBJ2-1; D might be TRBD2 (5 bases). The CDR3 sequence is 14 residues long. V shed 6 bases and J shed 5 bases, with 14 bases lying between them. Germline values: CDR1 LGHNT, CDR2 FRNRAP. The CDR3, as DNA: TGTGCTAGTGGGCCCGTCCCAGCGGACAATGAGCAGTTCTTC. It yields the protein CASGPVPADNEQFF. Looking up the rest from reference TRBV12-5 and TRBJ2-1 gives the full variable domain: DARVTQTPRHKVTEMGQEVTMRCQPILGHNTVFWYRQTMMQGLELLAYFRNRAPLDDSGMPKDRFSAEMPDATLATLKIQPSEPRDSAVYFCASGPVPADNEQFFGPGTRLTVL.

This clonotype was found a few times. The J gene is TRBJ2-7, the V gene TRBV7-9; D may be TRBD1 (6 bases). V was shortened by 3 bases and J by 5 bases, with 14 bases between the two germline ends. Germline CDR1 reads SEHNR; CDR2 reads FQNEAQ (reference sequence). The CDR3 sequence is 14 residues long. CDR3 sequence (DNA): TGTGCCAGCAGCTTTGTGGGACAAGGAGACGAGCAGTACTTC. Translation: CASSFVGQGDEQYF. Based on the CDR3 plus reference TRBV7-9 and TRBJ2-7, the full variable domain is DTGVSQNPRHKITKRGQNVTFRCDPISEHNRLYWYRQTLGQGPEFLTYFQNEAQLEKSRLLSDRFSAERPKGSFSTLEIQRTEQGDSAMYLCASSFVGQGDEQYFGPGTRLTVT.

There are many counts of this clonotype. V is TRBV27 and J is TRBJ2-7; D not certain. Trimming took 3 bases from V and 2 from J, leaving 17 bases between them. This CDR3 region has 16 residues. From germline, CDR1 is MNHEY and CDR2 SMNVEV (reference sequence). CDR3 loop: CASSFGSGSTPYEQYF. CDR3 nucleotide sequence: TGTGCCAGCAGTTTTGGATCAGGTTCAACTCCCTACGAGCAGTACTTC.

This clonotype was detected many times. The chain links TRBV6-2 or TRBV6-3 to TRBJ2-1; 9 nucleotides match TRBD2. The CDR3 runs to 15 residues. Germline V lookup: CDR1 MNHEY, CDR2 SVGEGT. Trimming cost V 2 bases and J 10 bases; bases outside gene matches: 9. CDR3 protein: CASSYVTSGPMEQFF. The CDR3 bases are TGTGCCAGCAGTTACGTGACTAGCGGACCAATGGAGCAGTTCTTC.

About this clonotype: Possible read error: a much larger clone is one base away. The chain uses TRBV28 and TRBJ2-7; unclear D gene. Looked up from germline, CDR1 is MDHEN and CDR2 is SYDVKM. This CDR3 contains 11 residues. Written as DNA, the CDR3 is TGTACCAGCAGTTTCATGAACGAGCAGTACTTC. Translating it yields CTSSFMNEQYF.

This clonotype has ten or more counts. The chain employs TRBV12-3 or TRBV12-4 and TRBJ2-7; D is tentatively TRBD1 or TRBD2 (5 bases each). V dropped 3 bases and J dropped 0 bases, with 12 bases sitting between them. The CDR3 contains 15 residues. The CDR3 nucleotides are TGTGCCAGCAGTTTTGAGGGGACCCGCTCCTACGAGCAGTACTTC. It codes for CASSFEGTRSYEQYF.

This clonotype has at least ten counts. The CDR3 DNA follows: TGCAGCCTTCTAGCGGCGGTTGGGGGAAATGAGCAGTTCTTC. It encodes CSLLAAVGGNEQFF. The chain uses TRBV20-1 and TRBJ2-1; 7 nucleotides match TRBD2. From germline, CDR1 is DFQATT and CDR2 SNEGSKA (reference sequence). The CDR3 runs to 14 residues.

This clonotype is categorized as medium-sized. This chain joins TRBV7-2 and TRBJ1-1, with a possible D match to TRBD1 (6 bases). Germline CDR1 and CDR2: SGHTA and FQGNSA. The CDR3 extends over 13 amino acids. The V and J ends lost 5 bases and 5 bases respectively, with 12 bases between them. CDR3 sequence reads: CASSPDRITEAFF. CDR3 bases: TGTGCCAGCAGCCCCGACAGGATAACTGAAGCTTTCTTT.

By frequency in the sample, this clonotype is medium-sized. The CDR3 DNA is TGTGCCTGGAGTGGCTGGCGGGAGGGCCTCAACTTTGTCTCCTCTGGGGCCAACGTCCTGACTTTC. The encoded protein is CAWSGWREGLNFVSSGANVLTF. The J gene is TRBJ2-6, the V gene TRBV30; 9 bases align to TRBD2. Germline CDR1 and CDR2: GTSNPN and SVGIG (reference sequence). The CDR3 has 22 residues. J gave up 0 bases and V 1 base, and 19 bases lay outside the gene matches.

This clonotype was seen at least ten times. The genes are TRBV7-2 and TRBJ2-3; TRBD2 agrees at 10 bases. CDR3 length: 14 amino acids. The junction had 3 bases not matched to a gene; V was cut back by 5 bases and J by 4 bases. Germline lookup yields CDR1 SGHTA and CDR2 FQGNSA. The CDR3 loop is CASSRTSGSDTQYF. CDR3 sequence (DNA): TGTGCCAGCAGCCGGACTAGCGGTTCAGATACGCAGTATTTT.

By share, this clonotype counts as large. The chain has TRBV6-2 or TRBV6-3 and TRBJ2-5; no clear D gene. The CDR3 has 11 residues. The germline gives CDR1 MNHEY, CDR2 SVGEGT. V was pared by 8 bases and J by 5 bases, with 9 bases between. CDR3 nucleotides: TGTGCCAGCTCAGCGCGGGAGACCCAGTACTTC. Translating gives CASSARETQYF.

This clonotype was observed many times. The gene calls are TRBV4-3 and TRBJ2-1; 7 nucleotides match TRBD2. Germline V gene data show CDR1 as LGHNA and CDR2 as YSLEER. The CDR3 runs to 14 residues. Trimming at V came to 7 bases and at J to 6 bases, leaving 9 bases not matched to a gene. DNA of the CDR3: TGCGCCAGCACGTTAATTGGCGGGAGCAATGAGCAGTTCTTC. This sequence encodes CASTLIGGSNEQFF.

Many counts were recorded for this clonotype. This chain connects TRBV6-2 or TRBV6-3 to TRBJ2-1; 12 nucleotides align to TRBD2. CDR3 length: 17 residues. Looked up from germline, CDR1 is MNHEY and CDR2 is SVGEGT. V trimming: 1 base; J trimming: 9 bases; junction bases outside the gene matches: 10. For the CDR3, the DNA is TGTGCCAGCAGTTACTGGCCGACTAGCGGGAGTTCCCCTGAGCAGTTCTTC. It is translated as CASSYWPTSGSSPEQFF.

The CDR3 is CASRGTGGGDTQYF. The CDR3 DNA sequence: TGTGCCAGCAGGGGGACAGGGGGCGGTGATACGCAGTATTTT. The V gene is TRBV6-5, the J gene TRBJ2-3; 12 nucleotides agree with TRBD1. This CDR3 is 14 amino acids long. CDR1 and CDR2 (germline): MNHEY, SVGAGI. The J segment lost 6 bases and the V segment lost 6 bases, leaving 4 bases of the junction unmatched.

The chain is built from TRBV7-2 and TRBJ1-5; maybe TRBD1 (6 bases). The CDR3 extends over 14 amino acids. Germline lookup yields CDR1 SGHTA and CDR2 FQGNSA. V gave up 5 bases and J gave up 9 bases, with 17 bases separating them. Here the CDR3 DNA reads TGTGCCAGCAGCGTCGGGGGGGGCCCAGGGCCCCAGCATTTT. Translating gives CASSVGGGPGPQHF.

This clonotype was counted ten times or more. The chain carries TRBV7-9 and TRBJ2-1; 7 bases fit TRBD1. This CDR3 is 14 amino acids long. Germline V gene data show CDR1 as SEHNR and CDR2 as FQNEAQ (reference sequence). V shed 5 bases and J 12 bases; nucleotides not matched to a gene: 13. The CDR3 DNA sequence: TGTGCCAGCAGCCAACAGGGGTGGGTAGGAGTGCAGTTCTTC. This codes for CASSQQGWVGVQFF.

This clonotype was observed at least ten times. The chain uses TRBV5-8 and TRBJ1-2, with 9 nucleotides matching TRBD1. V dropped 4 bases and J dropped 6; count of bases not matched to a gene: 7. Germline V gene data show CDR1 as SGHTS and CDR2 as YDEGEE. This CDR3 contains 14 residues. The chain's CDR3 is CASSPGTGSNGYTF. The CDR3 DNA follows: TGTGCCAGCAGCCCGGGGACAGGGAGTAATGGCTACACCTTC.

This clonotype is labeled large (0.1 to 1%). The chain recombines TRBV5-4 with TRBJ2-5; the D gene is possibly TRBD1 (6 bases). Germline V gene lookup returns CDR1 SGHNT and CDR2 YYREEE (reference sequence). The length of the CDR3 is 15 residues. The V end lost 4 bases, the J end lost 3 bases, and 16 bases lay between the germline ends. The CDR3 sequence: CASSIASGTKETQYF. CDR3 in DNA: TGTGCCAGCAGCATCGCTTCCGGGACAAAAGAGACCCAGTACTTC.

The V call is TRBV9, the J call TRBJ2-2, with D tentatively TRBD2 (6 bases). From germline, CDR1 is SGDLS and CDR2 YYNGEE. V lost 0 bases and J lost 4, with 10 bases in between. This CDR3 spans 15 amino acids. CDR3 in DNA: TGTGCCAGCAGCGTAGGCGGGGCGGGCACCGGGGAGCTGTTTTTT. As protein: CASSVGGAGTGELFF.